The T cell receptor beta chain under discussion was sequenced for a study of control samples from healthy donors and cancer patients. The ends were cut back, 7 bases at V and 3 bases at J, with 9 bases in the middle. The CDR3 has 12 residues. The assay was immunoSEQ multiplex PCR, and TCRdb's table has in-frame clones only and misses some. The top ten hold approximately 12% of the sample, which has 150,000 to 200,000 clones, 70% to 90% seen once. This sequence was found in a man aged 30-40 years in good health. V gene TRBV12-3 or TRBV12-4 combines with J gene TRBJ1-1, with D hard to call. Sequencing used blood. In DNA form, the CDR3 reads TGTGCCAGCAAAATCAGCTACACTGAAGCTTTCTTT. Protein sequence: CASKISYTEAFF.